The next 24 T cell receptor beta chains were all read from a single sample in a study of cytomegalovirus exposure and HLA in healthy donors. The PCR made use of 60 Vbeta and 13 Jbeta primers. The method was immunoSEQ multiplex PCR; TCRdb's version includes in-frame clones alone and lacks a portion of them. The profile shows about 90,000 clones, about 68% of them singletons. What was sequenced was PBMCs. Receptor source: a man aged 25 to 40 in good health and CMV-seropositive.

This clone was observed a few times. The CDR3 region has the DNA TGTGCCAGCAGCAGTCGGACAGGGAAGGGTTACGCCATATATTTT. It translates to CASSSRTGKGYAIYF. The chain joins TRBV5-8 to TRBJ1-3; TRBD1 agrees at 8 bases. Germline assignment: CDR1 SGHTS and CDR2 YDEGEE. This CDR3 is 15 amino acids long. The trim removed 4 bases at V and 11 bases at J, leaving 14 bases unmatched.

CDR3: CASSFRSGTGVRDTQYF. The DNA of the CDR3 is TGTGCCAGCAGCTTCCGTTCCGGGACAGGGGTTCGAGATACGCAGTATTTT. This chain links TRBV14 with TRBJ2-3; 10 nucleotides line up with TRBD1. Germline V CDR1 and CDR2: SGHDN, FVKESK. The CDR3 spans 17 residues. Trimming took 5 bases from V and 5 from J; bases not matched to a gene: 13. Together with reference TRBV14 and TRBJ2-3, the CDR3 gives the full variable domain: EAGVTQFPSHSVIEKGQTVTLRCDPISGHDNLYWYRRVMGKEIKFLLHFVKESKQDESGMPNNRFLAERTGGTYSTLKVQPAELEDSGVYFCASSFRSGTGVRDTQYFGPGTRLTVL.

This sequence joins TRBV7-3 and TRBJ2-2, with 7 bases fitting TRBD2. The V gene's germline CDR1 is SGHTA and CDR2 FQGTGA. V lost 5 bases to trimming and J lost 6 bases; unmatched junction nucleotides: 12. The CDR3 is 16 residues long. CDR3 protein: CASSPWTSSEAGELFF. As DNA, the CDR3 is TGTGCCAGCAGCCCGTGGACTAGTTCGGAGGCCGGGGAGCTGTTTTTT.

The CDR3 loop is CSASVGNFNTEAFF. For the CDR3, the DNA is TGCAGCGCCTCGGTCGGTAACTTCAACACTGAAGCTTTCTTT. The genes are TRBV29-1 and TRBJ1-1; D remains unclear. In germline, CDR1 is SQVTM, CDR2 ANQGSEA. V was trimmed by 7 bases and J by 2 bases, leaving 17 bases between them. This CDR3 is built from 14 residues.

This clone was seen a few times. The rearrangement uses TRBV4-1 and TRBJ1-2, with 8 bases aligning to TRBD1. Germline V gene data show CDR1 as MGHRA and CDR2 as YSYEKL. Trimming took 2 bases from V and 4 from J; bases not matched to a gene: 6. The CDR3 spans 15 residues. This CDR3 reads CASSQTGGNSYGYTF. The CDR3 nucleotides read TGCGCCAGCAGCCAAACAGGGGGAAATAGCTATGGCTACACCTTC.

V and J are TRBV9 and TRBJ2-7; D is perhaps TRBD1 (5 bases). CDR1 SGDLS and CDR2 YYNGEE come from the germline V gene. Trimming cost V 3 bases and J 3 bases, with 16 bases left between them. The CDR3 totals 15 residues. CDR3 loop: CASSATPDRHYEQYF. The CDR3 DNA reads TGTGCCAGCAGCGCGACCCCCGACAGACACTACGAGCAGTACTTC.

The rearrangement uses TRBV10-3 and TRBJ2-2, with D perhaps TRBD1 (6 bases). CDR1 is ENHRY, CDR2 SYGVKD, per germline. There are 14 residues in the CDR3. Trimming cost V 10 bases and J 7 bases, with 19 bases left between them. The CDR3 loop reads CATHTGLGNGELFF. CDR3 bases: TGTGCCACCCATACAGGGTTAGGAAACGGGGAGCTGTTTTTT.

The genes are TRBV7-9 and TRBJ2-7; 8 bases align to TRBD1. After removal of 7 bases from V and 5 bases from J, the junction contained 1 base not matched to a gene. CDR3 size: 11 residues. Germline lookup yields CDR1 SEHNR and CDR2 FQNEAQ (reference sequence). The CDR3 DNA reads TGTGCCAGCATGACAGGGGACGAGCAGTACTTC. The encoded protein is CASMTGDEQYF.

This clone was counted between two and nine times. The chain employs TRBV6-5 and TRBJ1-1, with no clear D. V shed 5 bases and J shed 5 bases, with 12 bases lying between them. Germline V gene lookup returns CDR1 MNHEY and CDR2 SVGAGI. This CDR3 contains 13 residues. The CDR3 sequence: CASSPSLRTEAFF. The DNA of the CDR3 is TGTGCCAGCAGTCCCTCTCTCCGGACTGAAGCTTTCTTT.

This clone is a singleton in its sample. The genes are TRBV4-2 and TRBJ2-7, with 7 positions matching TRBD1. CDR1 and CDR2 from the germline V gene are LGHNA and YNFKEQ. Trimming removed 4 bases from V and 6 bases from J; junction bases left unmatched: 6. The CDR3 sequence is 13 residues long. This CDR3 reads CASSRETGSEQYF. The CDR3 nucleotides are TGTGCCAGCAGCCGAGAGACAGGGAGCGAGCAGTACTTC.

The chain has TRBV9 and TRBJ2-7; D is perhaps TRBD2 (6 bases). V was clipped by 1 base and J by 4 bases, with 15 bases between them. The CDR3 spans 15 residues. Germline loops: CDR1 SGDLS, CDR2 YYNGEE. The CDR3 nucleotides are TGTGCCAGCAGCGTAACGTGGGAGGATGTTTACGAGCAGTACTTC. It is translated as CASSVTWEDVYEQYF.

The genes are TRBV10-3 and TRBJ1-1, with 9 bases identical to TRBD1. V trimming: 5 bases; J trimming: 4 bases; junction bases outside the gene matches: 14. The CDR3 runs 17 residues. Germline V lookup: CDR1 ENHRY, CDR2 SYGVKD. The CDR3 bases are TGTGCCATCAGTTCACGCGTAGGGACAGGGACTAGCACTGAAGCTTTCTTT. Translation: CAISSRVGTGTSTEAFF.

V gene TRBV4-1 combines with J gene TRBJ2-1, with 8 bases identical to TRBD2. This CDR3 has 15 residues. Germline lookup yields CDR1 MGHRA and CDR2 YSYEKL. After removal of 4 bases from V and 9 bases from J, the junction contained 11 bases not matched to a gene. CDR3 DNA: TGCGCCAGCAGCCCCTTCGGGAGGGCCGGCGGTGAGCAGTTCTTC. As protein: CASSPFGRAGGEQFF.

The chain employs TRBV10-3 and TRBJ2-1, with 7 bases aligning to TRBD1. With V trimmed by 6 bases and J by 12 bases, 14 bases remained unmatched. Germline values: CDR1 ENHRY, CDR2 SYGVKD. The CDR3 is 14 amino acids. CDR3 sequence reads: CAIRSATGDEGQFF. CDR3 DNA sequence: TGTGCCATCAGATCGGCTACAGGGGACGAGGGGCAGTTCTTC.

The rearrangement joins TRBV19 to TRBJ2-1; 12 nucleotides align to TRBD2. The V gene's germline CDR1 is LNHDA and CDR2 SQIVND (reference sequence). This CDR3 is 16 amino acids long. V shed 5 bases, J shed 4 bases, and the junction held 6 bases outside the gene matches. The CDR3 nucleotides read TGTGCCAGTAGTGAAGCTAGCGGGAGGGGTTACAATGAGCAGTTCTTC. This sequence encodes CASSEASGRGYNEQFF.

The chain links TRBV6-1 to TRBJ1-1; 7 positions match TRBD1. Trimming removed 8 bases from V and 3 bases from J; junction bases left unmatched: 6. This CDR3 region has 13 residues. Germline V lookup: CDR1 MNHNS, CDR2 SASEGT. CDR3 region: CASSRQGYTEAFF. The CDR3 DNA reads TGTGCCAGCTCCCGACAGGGATACACTGAAGCTTTCTTT.

The rearrangement joins TRBV6-5 to TRBJ1-1, with unresolved D. Germline V lookup: CDR1 MNHEY, CDR2 SVGAGI. CDR3 size: 16 residues. Deletions cut 4 bases from V and 2 bases from J, with 17 bases between. In DNA form, the CDR3 reads TGTGCCAGCAGTTCCCCTCGAGGGTTCCCAAACACTGAAGCTTTCTTT. Translation: CASSSPRGFPNTEAFF.

J is TRBJ2-7 and V is TRBV19; TRBD2 is a possible D gene (6 bases). This CDR3 comprises 16 residues. CDR1 LNHDA and CDR2 SQIVND come from the germline V gene (reference sequence). Deletions cut 3 bases from V and 10 bases from J, with 25 bases between. Written as DNA, the CDR3 is TGTGCCAGTAGTATCGGTGAGGGACTCCAGTCGAACCAACAGTACTTC. This codes for CASSIGEGLQSNQQYF.

The rearrangement joins TRBV6-5 to TRBJ2-7; 7 nucleotides line up with TRBD2. Germline CDR1 MNHEY, CDR2 SVGAGI. The CDR3 extends over 13 amino acids. With V trimmed by 6 bases and J by 0 bases, 2 bases remained unmatched. CDR3 amino acids: CASSGGSSYEQYF. CDR3 in DNA: TGTGCCAGCAGCGGGGGGAGCTCCTACGAGCAGTACTTC.

V gene TRBV6-1 combines with J gene TRBJ1-5, with a possible D match to TRBD1 (6 bases). The CDR3 sequence is 16 residues long. Trimming shortened V by 3 bases and J by 2 bases, and 14 bases separated the two germline ends. Looked up from germline, CDR1 is MNHNS and CDR2 is SASEGT. For the CDR3, the DNA is TGTGCCAGCAGTGACAGGGGATTAATACGCAATCAGCCCCAGCATTTT. Amino acid sequence: CASSDRGLIRNQPQHF.

The rearrangement joins TRBV5-1 to TRBJ2-2; 12 positions match TRBD1. The CDR3 runs to 15 residues. V lost 4 bases and J lost 6; bases outside the gene matches: 4. From germline, CDR1 is SGHRS and CDR2 YFSETQ. This chain's CDR3 is CASSQGQGAAGELFF. In DNA, the CDR3 is TGCGCCAGCAGCCAGGGACAGGGGGCGGCCGGGGAGCTGTTTTTT.

The rearrangement uses TRBV19 and TRBJ1-6, with 7 positions matching TRBD1. Germline assignment: CDR1 LNHDA and CDR2 SQIVND (reference sequence). The CDR3 totals 14 residues. V lost 6 bases, J lost 8 bases, and 7 bases stayed unmatched. The CDR3 spells CASSDRDRDSPLHF. The CDR3 coding sequence is TGTGCCAGTAGCGACAGGGATAGGGATTCACCCCTCCACTTT.

The sample holds a few counts of this clone. The genes are TRBV4-1 and TRBJ2-7, with TRBD1 identical over 7 bases. V trimming: 4 bases; J trimming: 2 bases; junction bases outside the gene matches: 5. The CDR3 consists of 14 residues. Germline lookup yields CDR1 MGHRA and CDR2 YSYEKL. The CDR3 sequence is CASSLGQAPYEQYF. As DNA, the CDR3 is TGCGCCAGCAGCCTCGGACAGGCCCCCTACGAGCAGTACTTC.

This clone was detected once. J is TRBJ1-6 and V is TRBV5-4; TRBD1 aligns across 7 bases. The J segment lost 6 bases and the V segment lost 6 bases, leaving 6 bases of the junction unmatched. CDR3 size: 14 residues. Per the germline V gene, CDR1 is SGHNT and CDR2 is YYREEE (reference sequence). The CDR3 nucleotides read TGTGCCAGCACCCCCGGGACAGTTAATTCACCCCTCCACTTT. This gives the protein CASTPGTVNSPLHF.